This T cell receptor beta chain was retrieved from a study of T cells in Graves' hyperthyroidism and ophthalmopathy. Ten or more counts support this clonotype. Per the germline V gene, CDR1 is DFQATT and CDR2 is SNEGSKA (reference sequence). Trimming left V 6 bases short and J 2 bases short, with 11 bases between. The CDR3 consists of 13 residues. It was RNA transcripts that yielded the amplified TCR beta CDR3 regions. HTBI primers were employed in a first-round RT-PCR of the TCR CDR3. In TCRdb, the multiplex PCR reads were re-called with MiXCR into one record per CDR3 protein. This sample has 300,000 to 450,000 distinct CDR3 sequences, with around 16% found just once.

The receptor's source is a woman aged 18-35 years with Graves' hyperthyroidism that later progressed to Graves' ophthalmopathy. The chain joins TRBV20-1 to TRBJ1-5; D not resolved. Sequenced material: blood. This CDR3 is CSATTSGNQPQHF. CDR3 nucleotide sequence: TGCAGTGCCACTACGTCGGGCAATCAGCCCCAGCATTTT.